This T cell receptor (beta chain) was sequenced for a study of regulatory T cells in long-lasting Graves disease (dated by TCRdb to the early 2020s). Regarding the complete study: Persistent Graves' disease was defined as antithyroid drug treatment for over 5 years with persistently positive TSH receptor autoantibodies. Peripheral blood TCR sequencing and RNA sequencing compared persistent Graves' disease patients with newly diagnosed Graves' disease patients. The study took place in China and was registered as a clinical trial. A total of about 33 samples were covered by TCR sequencing, comprising about 13 persistent and approximately 20 newly diagnosed Graves' disease patients. Persistent Graves' disease patients in the clinical cohort had taken antithyroid drugs for 8 to 12 years on average. The investigation overall reported the following: Persistent Graves' disease patients showed lower TCR Shannon entropy and fewer highly expanded clones than newly diagnosed patients, suggesting clonal expansion. Sequencing and analysis were limited to the TCR beta chain. Only peripheral blood was studied, because thyroid tissue, the primary lesion, was inaccessible. TRBV28, TRBJ1-2 and TRBJ2-5 were preferentially used in persistent disease, while TRBV20-1 and TRBJ2-1 were favored in newly diagnosed disease. The authors acknowledged the small sample size as a limitation that may reduce accuracy. More public clonotypes were shared among persistent patients (around 3,000) than among newly diagnosed patients (roughly 1,000).

The time point tag for this specimen amounts to: persistent/refractory GD, antithyroid drugs over 5 years with positive TRAb. For both TCR sequencing and RNA sequencing, RNA was extracted from PBMCs using TRIzol. The diagnosis of Graves' disease followed American Thyroid Association guidelines. Patients for the study were recruited at an endocrinology department in Xi'an, China. Each patient gave roughly 8.4 milliliters of peripheral blood, collected in an EDTA anticoagulant tube. Ficoll Paque Plus density gradient separation was used to isolate PBMCs, and no further T cell sorting was done. An Agilent 2100 Bioanalyzer and agarose gel were used to assess RNA quality, and a NanoDrop 2000 was used to measure RNA concentration. Receptor amplification or capture employed multiplex PCR. TCRdb shows the sequencer as Illumina HiSeq 4000. iRepertoire HTBI primers and Arm-PCR amplification of CDR3 regions were used to construct TCR beta libraries. Before sequencing, the PCR products underwent gel purification. The authors' pipeline ran thus. Gene usage analysis of CDR3 amino acid clonotypes used the 62 TRBV and around 13 TRBJ segments found across samples. COPE and FqMerger were used to merge filtered high-quality paired reads into contigs. Contigs were aligned with BLAST to IMGT TRBV, TRBD and TRBJ reference genes, and CDR3 was defined per IMGT. Highly expanded clones were defined as clonotypes with a frequency above 0.1%. Shannon entropy served as the measure of repertoire diversity, while the Gini coefficient captured V-J evenness. A clonotype was considered public if more than one individual shared it. The raw public data were reprocessed by TCRdb itself: fastp quality trimming at Q25, MiXCR clonotype calling, in-frame beta chains only. Duplicate CDR3 protein sequences are folded into a single record with the most common DNA and genes. None of the V and J calls come from the authors' own analysis; TCRdb made them. Across this sample there are fewer than 600,000 distinct CDR3 sequences, with roughly 22% seen only once. The ten largest make up approximately 14% of the sample.

According to the germline V gene (reference sequence), CDR1 reads MNHEY and CDR2 reads SMNVEV. The germline ends are 15 bases apart after V is trimmed by 5 bases and J by 7 bases. The CDR3 has 14 amino acids, counting the end cysteine and phenylalanine. Only CDR3 DNA is held: 42 bases, read in frame from base 1. This clonotype occurred a few times. Its antigen target is currently unknown. No quality values exist for individual bases; no much larger clone is one base distant. The sequencing used peripheral blood mononuclear cells (PBMCs), collected when the disease was refractory, from a patient treated with antithyroid drugs. The source is a female donor with Graves disease. The V gene is TRBV27 and the J gene is TRBJ2-1; 6 matching bases give a weak D call of TRBD2. The nucleotide sequence is given as TGTGCCAGCAGTCTCACCCCCCGGGGGAATGAGCAGTTCTTC. Protein translation: CASSLTPRGNEQFF.